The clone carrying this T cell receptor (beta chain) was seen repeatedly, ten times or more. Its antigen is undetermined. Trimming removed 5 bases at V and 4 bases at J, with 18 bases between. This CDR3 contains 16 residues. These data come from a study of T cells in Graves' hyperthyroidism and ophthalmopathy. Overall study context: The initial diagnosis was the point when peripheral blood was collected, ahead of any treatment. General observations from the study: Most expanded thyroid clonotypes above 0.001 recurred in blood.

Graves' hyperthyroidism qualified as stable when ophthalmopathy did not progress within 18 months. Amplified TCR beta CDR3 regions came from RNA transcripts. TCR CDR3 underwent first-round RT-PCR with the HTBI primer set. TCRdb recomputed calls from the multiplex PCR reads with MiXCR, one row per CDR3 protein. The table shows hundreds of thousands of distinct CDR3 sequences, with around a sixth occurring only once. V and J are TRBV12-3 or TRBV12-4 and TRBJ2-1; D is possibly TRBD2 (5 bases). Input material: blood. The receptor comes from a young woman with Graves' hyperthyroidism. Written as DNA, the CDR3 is TGTGCCAGCAGTGCCCTTTTAGCGCAAGATTACAATGAGCAGTTCTTC. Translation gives CASSALLAQDYNEQFF.